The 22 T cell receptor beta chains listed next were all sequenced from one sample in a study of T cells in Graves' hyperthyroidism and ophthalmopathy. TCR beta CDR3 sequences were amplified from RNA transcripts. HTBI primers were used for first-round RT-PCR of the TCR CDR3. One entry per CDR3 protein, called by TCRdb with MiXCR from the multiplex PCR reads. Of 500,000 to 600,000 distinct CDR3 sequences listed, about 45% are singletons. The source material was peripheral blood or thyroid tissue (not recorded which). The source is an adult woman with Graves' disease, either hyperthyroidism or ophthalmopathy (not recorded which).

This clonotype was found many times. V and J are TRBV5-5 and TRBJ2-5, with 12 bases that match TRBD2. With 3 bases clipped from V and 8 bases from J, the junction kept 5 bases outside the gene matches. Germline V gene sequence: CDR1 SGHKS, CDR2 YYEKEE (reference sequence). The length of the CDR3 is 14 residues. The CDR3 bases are TGTGCCAGCAGCTGGACTAGCGGGACTGAAACCCAGTACTTC. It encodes CASSWTSGTETQYF.

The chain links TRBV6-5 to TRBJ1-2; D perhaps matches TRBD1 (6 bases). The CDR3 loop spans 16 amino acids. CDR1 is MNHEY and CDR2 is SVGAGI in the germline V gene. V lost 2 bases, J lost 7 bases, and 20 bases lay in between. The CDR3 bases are TGTGCCAGCAGTTACCTCGGAGAGGCCCACAGGGCTGGCTACACCTTC. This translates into CASSYLGEAHRAGYTF.

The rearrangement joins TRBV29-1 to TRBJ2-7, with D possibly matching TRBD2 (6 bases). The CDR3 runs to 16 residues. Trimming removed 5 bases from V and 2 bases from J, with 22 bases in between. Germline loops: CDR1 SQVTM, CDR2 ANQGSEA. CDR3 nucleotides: TGCAGCGTTAGGGGACTCGAATTGGGGCTTACCTACGAGCAGTACTTC. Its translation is CSVRGLELGLTYEQYF.

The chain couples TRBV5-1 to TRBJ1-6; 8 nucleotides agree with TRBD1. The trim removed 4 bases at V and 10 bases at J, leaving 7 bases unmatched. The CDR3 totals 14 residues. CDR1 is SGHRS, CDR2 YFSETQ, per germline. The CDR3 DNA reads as TGCGCCAGCAGCCCAGGGGGCATAGGATCACCCCTCCACTTT. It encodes CASSPGGIGSPLHF.

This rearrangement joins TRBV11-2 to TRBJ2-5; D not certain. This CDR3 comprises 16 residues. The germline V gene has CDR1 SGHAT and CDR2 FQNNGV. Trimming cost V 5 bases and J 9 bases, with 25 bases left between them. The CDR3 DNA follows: TGTGCCAGCAGCCCCGGTAAGGGATATAGCAATCAGCCCCAGTACTTC. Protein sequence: CASSPGKGYSNQPQYF.

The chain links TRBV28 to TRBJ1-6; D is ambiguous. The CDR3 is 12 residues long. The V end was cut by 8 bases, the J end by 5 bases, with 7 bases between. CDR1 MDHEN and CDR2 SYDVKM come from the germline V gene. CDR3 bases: TGTGCCAGCTTTGTAAATAATTCACCCCTCCACTTT. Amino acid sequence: CASFVNNSPLHF.

CDR3 in DNA: TGTGCCAGTACCAAACGACAGGGGAGGGACACTGAAGCTTTCTTT. It specifies CASTKRQGRDTEAFF. V usage is TRBV19 and J usage is TRBJ1-1; TRBD1 agrees at 8 bases. Unmatched junction bases numbered 10, after V lost 7 bases and J lost 3 bases. Germline CDR1 LNHDA, CDR2 SQIVND (reference sequence). The CDR3 is 15 residues long.

The CDR3 region is CAIGRSGELFF. For the CDR3, the DNA is TGTGCCATCGGTCGTTCCGGGGAGCTGTTTTTT. The chain joins TRBV10-3 to TRBJ2-2; D is uncertain. This CDR3 is built from 11 residues. V was trimmed by 8 bases and J by 6 bases, leaving 7 bases between them. The germline V gene encodes CDR1 ENHRY and CDR2 SYGVKD.

The CDR3 loop reads CATSDSGWEETQYF. The CDR3 bases are TGTGCCACCAGTGACAGTGGTTGGGAAGAGACCCAGTACTTC. The chain joins TRBV24-1 to TRBJ2-5, with unresolved D. Germline V gene data show CDR1 as KGHDR and CDR2 as SFDVKD. V was shortened by 4 bases and J by 3 bases, with 11 bases between the two germline ends. The CDR3 has 14 residues.

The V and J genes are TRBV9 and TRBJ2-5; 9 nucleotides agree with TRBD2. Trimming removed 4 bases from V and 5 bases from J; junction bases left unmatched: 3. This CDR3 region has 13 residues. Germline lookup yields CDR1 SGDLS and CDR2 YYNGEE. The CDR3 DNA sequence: TGTGCCAGCAGCTTTAGCGGGGGTGAGACCCAGTACTTC. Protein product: CASSFSGGETQYF.

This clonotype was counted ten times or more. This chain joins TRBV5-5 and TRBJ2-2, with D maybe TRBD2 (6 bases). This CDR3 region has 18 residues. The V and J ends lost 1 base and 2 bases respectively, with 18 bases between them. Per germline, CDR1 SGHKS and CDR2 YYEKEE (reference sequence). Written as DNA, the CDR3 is TGTGCCAGCAGCTTGTTCCTCCGTGTGGGAGGCAACACCGGGGAGCTGTTTTTT. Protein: CASSLFLRVGGNTGELFF.

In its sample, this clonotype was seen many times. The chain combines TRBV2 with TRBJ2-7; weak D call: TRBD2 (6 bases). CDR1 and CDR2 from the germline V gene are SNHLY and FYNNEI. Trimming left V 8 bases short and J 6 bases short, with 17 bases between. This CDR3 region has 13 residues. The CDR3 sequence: CASGSAGLREQYF. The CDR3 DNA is TGTGCCAGCGGGTCGGCGGGGCTACGCGAGCAGTACTTC.

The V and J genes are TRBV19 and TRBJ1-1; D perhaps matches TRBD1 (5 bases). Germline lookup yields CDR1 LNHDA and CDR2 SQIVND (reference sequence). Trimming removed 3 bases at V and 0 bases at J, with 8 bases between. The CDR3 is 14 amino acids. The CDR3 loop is CASSMGQLNTEAFF. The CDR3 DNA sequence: TGTGCCAGTAGTATGGGGCAGCTGAACACTGAAGCTTTCTTT. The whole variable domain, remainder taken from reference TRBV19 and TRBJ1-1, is DGGITQSPKYLFRKEGQNVTLSCEQNLNHDAMYWYRQDPGQGLRLIYYSQIVNDFQKGDIAEGYSVSREKKESFPLTVTSAQKNPTAFYLCASSMGQLNTEAFFGQGTRLTVV.

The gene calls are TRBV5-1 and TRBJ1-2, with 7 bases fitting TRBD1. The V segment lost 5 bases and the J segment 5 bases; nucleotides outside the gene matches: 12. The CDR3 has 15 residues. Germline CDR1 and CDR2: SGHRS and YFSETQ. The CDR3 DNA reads TGCGCCAGCAGACTAGACCCCGGGACAGCATATGGCTACACCTTC. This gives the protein CASRLDPGTAYGYTF.

The DNA of the CDR3 is TGTGCCAGCAGCTTAGACGGGGTCTCCTACGAGCAGTACTTC. This encodes CASSLDGVSYEQYF. The chain uses TRBV7-9 and TRBJ2-7; D may be TRBD2 (5 bases). The CDR3 contains 14 residues. With 1 base removed from V and 0 bases from J, the gap between germline ends came to 7 bases. Germline assignment: CDR1 SEHNR and CDR2 FQNEAQ (reference sequence).

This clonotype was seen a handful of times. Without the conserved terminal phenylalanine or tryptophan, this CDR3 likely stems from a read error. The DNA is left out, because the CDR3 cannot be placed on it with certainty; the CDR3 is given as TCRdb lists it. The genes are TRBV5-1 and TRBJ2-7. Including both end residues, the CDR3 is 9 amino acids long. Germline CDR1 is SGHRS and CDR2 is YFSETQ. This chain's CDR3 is CASSRASHG.

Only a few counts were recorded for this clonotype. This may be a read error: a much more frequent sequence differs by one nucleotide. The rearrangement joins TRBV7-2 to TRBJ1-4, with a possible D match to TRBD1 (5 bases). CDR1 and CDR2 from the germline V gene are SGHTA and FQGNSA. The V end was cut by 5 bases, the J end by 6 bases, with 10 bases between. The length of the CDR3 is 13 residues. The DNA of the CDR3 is TGTGCCAGCAGCCTGACAGTGGATGAAAAACTGTTTTTT. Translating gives CASSLTVDEKLFF.

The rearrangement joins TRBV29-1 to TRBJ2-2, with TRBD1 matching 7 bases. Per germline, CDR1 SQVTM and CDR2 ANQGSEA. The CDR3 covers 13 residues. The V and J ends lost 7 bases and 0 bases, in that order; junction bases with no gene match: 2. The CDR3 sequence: CSAGQANTGELFF. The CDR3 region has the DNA TGCAGCGCTGGACAGGCGAACACCGGGGAGCTGTTTTTT.

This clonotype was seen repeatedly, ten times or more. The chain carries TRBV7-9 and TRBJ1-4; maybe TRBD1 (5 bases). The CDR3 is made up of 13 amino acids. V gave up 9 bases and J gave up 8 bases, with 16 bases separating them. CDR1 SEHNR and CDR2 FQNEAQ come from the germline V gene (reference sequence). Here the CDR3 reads CASRGRLREKLFF. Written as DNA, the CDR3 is TGTGCCAGTCGGGGACGACTACGGGAAAAACTGTTTTTT.

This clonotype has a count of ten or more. This CDR3 is CSAGTTGDEQYF. For the CDR3, the DNA is TGCAGTGCTGGGACGACAGGGGACGAGCAGTACTTC. V gene TRBV20-1 combines with J gene TRBJ2-7, with 8 nucleotides matching TRBD1. The CDR3 is 12 amino acids. Unmatched junction bases numbered 5, after V lost 5 bases and J lost 5 bases. Germline CDR1 is DFQATT and CDR2 is SNEGSKA (reference sequence).

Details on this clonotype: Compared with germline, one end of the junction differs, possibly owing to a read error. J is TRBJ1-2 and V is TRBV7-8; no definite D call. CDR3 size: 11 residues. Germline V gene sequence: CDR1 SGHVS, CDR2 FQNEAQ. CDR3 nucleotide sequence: TGTGCCAGCAGCCCGAGCGTGGGTTACTCCTTC. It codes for CASSPSVGYSF.

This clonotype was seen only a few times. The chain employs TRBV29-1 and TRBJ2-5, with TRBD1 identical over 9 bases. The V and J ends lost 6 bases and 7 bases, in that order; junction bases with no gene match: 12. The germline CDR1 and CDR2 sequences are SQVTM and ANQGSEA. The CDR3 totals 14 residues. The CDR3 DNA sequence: TGCAGCGTAGACCGGGACAGGGTGCTTGGGACCCAGTACTTC. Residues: CSVDRDRVLGTQYF.